The T cell receptor beta chain described here comes from a study of sequential checkpoint blockade in melanoma (dated by TCRdb to the late 2010s). About the full investigation: Patients were randomized 1:1 to first-line nivolumab followed by ipilimumab (arm A) or ipilimumab followed by nivolumab (arm B). Both trial sequences were followed by maintenance nivolumab. On the study overall, not on this receptor specifically: The model for predicting response that combines TCR metrics with mutation burden needs to be validated in larger, independent patient cohorts.

For CDR1 and CDR2, the germline V gene lists LGHNA and YNFKEQ. Its CDR3 holds 17 amino acids, cysteine through phenylalanine. Kept here is only the CDR3 DNA, which spans 51 bases and is read in frame from base 1. Trimming leaves V shorter by 0 bases and J shorter by 4 bases, with the junction holding 11 bases beyond the gene matches. The immunoSEQ Assay was used to immunosequence TCRbeta CDR3 regions from genomic DNA. Genomic DNA was amplified by bias-controlled multiplex PCR before high-throughput sequencing. The source study handled its data this way. To quantify the absolute abundance of each unique TCRbeta CDR3 region, the sequences were collapsed and filtered. Clonality, defined as 1 minus Pielou's evenness, was calculated using only productive rearrangements. A previously published method was used to identify clones with significantly greater frequencies in on-treatment samples than in baseline samples. TCRdb's version of the immuneACCESS table is confined to in-frame rearrangements and falls short of the full clone set. An unresolved V gene accounts for under half of the shortfall where checked; the remainder is of unknown origin. From that table come the V and J calls and clone size; the DNA was used to work out D and trimming. The sample yields over 15,000 clones; around 76% were counted once. The biggest ten clones account for approximately 35% of the sample.

This clone was seen only once. Its antigen remains unidentified. No clone much larger than this one lies a single base away; base qualities are absent. Per the publication, the treatment or condition label means: randomized to nivolumab then ipilimumab (arm A) or the reverse (arm B). None of the patients in the trial had previously been given DNA-damaging chemotherapy. On a FACS Aria II flow cytometer, live CD3+CD8+ cells that were negative for CD19 and CD56 were sorted from thawed PBMCs. The samples were obtained from melanoma patients enrolled in CheckMate 064, an open-label, randomized phase II trial testing sequential checkpoint blockade. Peripheral blood mononuclear cells were collected by leukapheresis, purified using Ficoll-Paque, and frozen in human serum containing approximately 9.4% DMSO. Right after sorting, the blood CD3+CD8+ cells were verified to be >95% pure, and DNA extraction followed.

The sequence links TRBV4-2 to TRBJ1-2; TRBD1 fits 7 bases in the junction. The material was CD8+ T cells sorted from blood (inferred from file names), obtained from a patient given nivolumab and ipilimumab in sequence. The TCR was taken from a human donor with melanoma. CDR3 loop: CASSQDEGPGGSYGYTF. In nucleotide form, the sequence is TGTGCCAGCAGCCAAGATGAGGGTCCAGGGGGTAGCTATGGCTACACCTTC.